This T cell receptor (beta chain) is drawn from a study of blood T cell repertoires in COVID-19. Across the study: From T cells, B-cell-depleted T cells, or PBMCs came the material, which was cDNA or gDNA.

The table lists this clone with a count of one. The length of the CDR3 is 16 residues. Germline V lookup: CDR1 MNHNS, CDR2 SASEGT. With 3 bases clipped from V and 6 bases from J, the junction kept 6 bases outside the gene matches. Measured with immunoSEQ multiplex PCR; TCRdb has only the in-frame clones, and not every one. The sample lists about 180,000 clones; roughly 80% were seen once. This chain connects TRBV6-1 to TRBJ2-1, with 12 nucleotides matching TRBD2. The sequence was collected from a human donor in a cohort sampled during active COVID-19. Sequencing was carried out using peripheral blood. This chain's CDR3 is CASSDPLAGGLNEQFF. CDR3 DNA: TGTGCCAGCAGTGACCCTCTAGCGGGGGGGCTCAATGAGCAGTTCTTC.